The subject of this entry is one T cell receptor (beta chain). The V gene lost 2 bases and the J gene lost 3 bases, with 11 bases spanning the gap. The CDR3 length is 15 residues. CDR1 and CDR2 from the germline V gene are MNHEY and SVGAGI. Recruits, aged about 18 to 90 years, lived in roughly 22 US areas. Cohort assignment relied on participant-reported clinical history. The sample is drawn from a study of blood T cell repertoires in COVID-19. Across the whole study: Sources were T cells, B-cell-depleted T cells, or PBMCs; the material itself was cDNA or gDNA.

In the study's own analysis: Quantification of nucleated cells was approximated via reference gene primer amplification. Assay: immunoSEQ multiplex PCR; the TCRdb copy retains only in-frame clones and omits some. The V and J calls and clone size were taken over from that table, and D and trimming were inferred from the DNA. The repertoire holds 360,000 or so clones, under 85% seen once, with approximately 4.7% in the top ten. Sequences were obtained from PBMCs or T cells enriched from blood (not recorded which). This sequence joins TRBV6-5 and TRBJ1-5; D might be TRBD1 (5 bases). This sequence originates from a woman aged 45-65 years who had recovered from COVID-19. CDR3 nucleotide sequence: TGTGCCAGCAGTTACGGGGCAGGGAACAATCAGCCCCAGCATTTT. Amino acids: CASSYGAGNNQPQHF.